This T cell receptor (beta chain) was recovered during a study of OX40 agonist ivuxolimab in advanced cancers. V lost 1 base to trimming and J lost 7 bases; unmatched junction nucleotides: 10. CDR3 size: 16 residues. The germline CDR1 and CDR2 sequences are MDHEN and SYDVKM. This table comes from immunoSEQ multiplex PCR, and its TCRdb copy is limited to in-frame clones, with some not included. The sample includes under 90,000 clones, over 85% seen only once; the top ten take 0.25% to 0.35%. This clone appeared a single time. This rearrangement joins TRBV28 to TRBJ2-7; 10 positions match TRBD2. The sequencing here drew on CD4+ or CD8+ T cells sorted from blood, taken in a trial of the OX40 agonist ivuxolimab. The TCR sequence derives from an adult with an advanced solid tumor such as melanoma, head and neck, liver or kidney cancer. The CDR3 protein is CASSLSASGSIGEQYF. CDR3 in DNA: TGTGCCAGCAGTTTATCGGCTAGCGGGAGTATTGGTGAGCAGTACTTC. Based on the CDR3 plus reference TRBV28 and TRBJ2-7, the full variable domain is DVKVTQSSRYLVKRTGEKVFLECVQDMDHENMFWYRQDPGLGLRLIYFSYDVKMKEKGDIPEGYSVSREKKERFSLILESASTNQTSMYLCASSLSASGSIGEQYFGPGTRLTVT.